The 22 T cell receptor beta chains below come from one sample, sequenced in a study of T cell repertoires in cytomegalovirus infection. TCRdb fed the reads into MiXCR, producing one record per CDR3 protein. The top ten hold about an eighth of the sample, which has 310,000 or so distinct CDR3 sequences, around 25% seen once. Antigens for these TCRs are unknown. The input for sequencing was cultured PBMCs, taken from culture after CMV antigen stimulation. The receptors were sampled from a human donor in good health (CMV status not recorded). Some clones in this sample may be carry-over from other donors' samples.

The chain couples TRBV5-4 to TRBJ2-5; possible D gene TRBD1, 5 bases. The germline V gene has CDR1 SGHNT and CDR2 YYREEE (reference sequence). The V and J ends lost 5 bases and 5 bases respectively, with 13 bases between them. CDR3 length equals 13 residues. CDR3 nucleotides: TGTGCCAGCAGTAGGGGATTGGGGGAGACCCAGTACTTC. The encoded protein is CASSRGLGETQYF.

The chain has TRBV30 and TRBJ2-7; 10 nucleotides line up with TRBD1. This CDR3 has 13 amino acids. V shed 3 bases, J shed 9 bases, and the junction held 8 bases outside the gene matches. Germline V gene data show CDR1 as GTSNPN and CDR2 as SVGIG (reference sequence). The CDR3 sequence: CAWRRQGAVPQYF. DNA for the CDR3: TGTGCCTGGAGAAGACAGGGGGCCGTACCGCAGTACTTC.

This clonotype was counted only a few times. The J gene is TRBJ1-1, the V gene TRBV6-5; TRBD1 matches at 9 bases. The CDR3 sequence is 15 residues long. The germline CDR1 and CDR2 sequences are MNHEY and SVGAGI. V was pared by 5 bases and J by 4 bases, with 8 bases of the junction left unmatched. The CDR3 sequence: CASSVEQGAGTEAFF. CDR3 DNA sequence: TGTGCCAGCAGTGTGGAACAGGGGGCCGGCACTGAAGCTTTCTTT.

This clonotype was picked up a small number of times. The chain joins TRBV11-2 to TRBJ2-3; 15 bases line up with TRBD2. Germline V gene data show CDR1 as SGHAT and CDR2 as FQNNGV. The ends lost 6 bases at V and 2 bases at J; junction bases unmatched: 9. This CDR3 spans 18 amino acids. The CDR3 protein is CASSPGGLAGGPTDTQYF. For the CDR3, the DNA is TGTGCCAGCAGTCCGGGGGGACTAGCGGGAGGCCCCACAGATACGCAGTATTTT.

This clonotype has at least ten counts. The chain carries TRBV7-2 and TRBJ2-4; 12 bases fit TRBD2. CDR1 is SGHTA, CDR2 FQGNSA, per germline. Trimming took 4 bases from V and 6 from J; bases not matched to a gene: 1. The CDR3 extends over 14 amino acids. The CDR3 DNA follows: TGTGCCAGCAGCTCGGGACTAGCGGGAAACATTCAGTACTTC. Protein product: CASSSGLAGNIQYF.

The CDR3 spells CASTPFDGGELFF. The CDR3, as DNA: TGTGCCAGCACCCCGTTCGATGGCGGGGAGCTGTTTTTT. This chain uses TRBV7-9 with TRBJ2-2; D gene unclear. In germline, CDR1 is SEHNR, CDR2 FQNEAQ (reference sequence). This CDR3 is 13 amino acids long. Trimming removed 7 bases at V and 7 bases at J, with 13 bases between.

This clonotype occurred a few times. The chain employs TRBV5-1 and TRBJ2-1; TRBD2 aligns across 8 bases. Trimming took 0 bases from V and 7 from J; bases not matched to a gene: 6. Germline assignment: CDR1 SGHRS and CDR2 YFSETQ. This CDR3 has 15 amino acids. The CDR3 protein is CASSLAASGSNEQFF. In DNA form, the CDR3 reads TGCGCCAGCAGCTTGGCCGCGAGCGGGAGTAATGAGCAGTTCTTC.

This clonotype was seen ten or more times. This chain links TRBV27 with TRBJ2-3; unclear D gene. Germline-derived CDR1 and CDR2 are MNHEY and SMNVEV (reference sequence). The V and J ends lost 5 bases and 1 base respectively, with 10 bases between them. CDR3 length: 14 amino acids. The CDR3 DNA follows: TGTGCCAGCAGTCAGGTTCGACGCACAGATACGCAGTATTTT. It specifies CASSQVRRTDTQYF.

This clonotype was detected ten times or more. The chain is built from TRBV7-2 and TRBJ1-1; no definite D call. Trimming stripped 5 bases from V and 3 bases from J, with 16 bases between. Germline V CDR1 and CDR2: SGHTA, FQGNSA. The CDR3 is made up of 15 amino acids. CDR3 amino acids: CASSARLLADTEAFF. CDR3 nucleotides: TGTGCCAGCAGCGCCCGACTCCTGGCGGACACTGAAGCTTTCTTT.

The sample holds a few counts of this clonotype. The chain carries TRBV4-3 and TRBJ2-1, with D unresolved. V lost 0 bases and J lost 2, with 8 bases in between. The germline V gene has CDR1 LGHNA and CDR2 YSLEER. The CDR3 extends over 15 amino acids. Written as DNA, the CDR3 is TGCGCCAGCAGCCAAGATGTCCTCACCTACAATGAGCAGTTCTTC. Its protein product is CASSQDVLTYNEQFF.

This chain links TRBV5-1 with TRBJ1-3, with a tentative D call TRBD1 (6 bases). CDR3 length: 16 amino acids. V was trimmed by 5 bases and J by 0 bases, leaving 15 bases between them. The germline CDR1 and CDR2 sequences are SGHRS and YFSETQ. The CDR3 nucleotides are TGCGCCAGCAGTTCCGGGACACCAAACTCTGGAAACACCATATATTTT. Amino acids: CASSSGTPNSGNTIYF.

In this sample, this clonotype turned up many times. This chain connects TRBV11-2 to TRBJ2-5, with D unclear. Trimming cost V 3 bases and J 0 bases, with 5 bases left between them. The length of the CDR3 is 13 residues. Germline CDR1 is SGHAT and CDR2 is FQNNGV. The CDR3 is CASSFGHQETQYF. The DNA of the CDR3 is TGTGCCAGCAGCTTTGGCCACCAAGAGACCCAGTACTTC.

The rearrangement joins TRBV10-3 to TRBJ2-3; 10 bases agree with TRBD2. The CDR3 covers 18 residues. CDR1 ENHRY and CDR2 SYGVKD come from the germline V gene. J gave up 0 bases and V 0 bases, and 6 bases lay outside the gene matches. The CDR3 loop is CAISESGGLAESTDTQYF. The CDR3 DNA is TGTGCCATCAGTGAGTCTGGTGGACTAGCGGAGAGCACAGATACGCAGTATTTT.

The chain links TRBV7-2 to TRBJ2-5; no firm D call. Germline CDR1 and CDR2: SGHTA and FQGNSA. Trimming took 5 bases from V and 8 from J, leaving 21 bases between them. The CDR3 contains 15 residues. The CDR3 coding sequence is TGTGCCAGCAGCCGGGCGGTTGGTTTCCAGGATACCCAGTACTTC. Its translation: CASSRAVGFQDTQYF.

This clonotype was counted between two and nine times. The chain recombines TRBV20-1 with TRBJ2-7; TRBD2 matches at 11 bases. V was pared by 0 bases and J by 4 bases, with 8 bases of the junction left unmatched. Germline CDR1 DFQATT, CDR2 SNEGSKA (reference sequence). The CDR3 has 16 amino acids. For the CDR3, the DNA is TGCAGTGCTAGAGAGACTAGCGGGATAAGACGGTACGAGCAGTACTTC. Amino acids: CSARETSGIRRYEQYF.

The chain uses TRBV7-4 and TRBJ1-5, with D possibly matching TRBD1 (6 bases). Trimming left V 7 bases short and J 6 bases short, with 16 bases between. CDR3 size: 14 residues. CDR1 and CDR2 from the germline V gene are SGHVT and SQSDAQ. As DNA, the CDR3 is TGTGCCAGCACCTTCAGGGGTAGGTCTCAGCCCCAGCATTTT. Translated, it gives CASTFRGRSQPQHF. Full variable domain (missing parts from reference TRBV7-4 and TRBJ1-5): GAGVSQSPRYKVAKRGRDVALRCDSISGHVTLYWYRQTLGQGSEVLTYSQSDAQRDKSGRPSGRFSAERPERSVSTLKIQRTEQGDSAVYLCASTFRGRSQPQHFGDGTRLSIL.

This clonotype was seen a few times. V and J are TRBV4-1 and TRBJ2-2, with 8 bases fitting TRBD2. V shed 1 base and J 3 bases; nucleotides not matched to a gene: 13. CDR1 and CDR2 (germline): MGHRA, YSYEKL. There are 19 residues in the CDR3. CDR3 amino acids: CASSQGTSFSQEDTGELFF. The CDR3 DNA follows: TGCGCCAGCAGCCAAGGGACTAGCTTCTCCCAAGAGGACACCGGGGAGCTGTTTTTT.

This clonotype has ten or more counts. The J gene is TRBJ2-5, the V gene TRBV7-2; D may be TRBD2 (6 bases). The CDR3 length is 17 residues. Germline-derived CDR1 and CDR2 are SGHTA and FQGNSA. V was trimmed by 0 bases and J by 4 bases, leaving 18 bases between them. The CDR3 nucleotides are TGTGCCAGCAGCTTAGCCCCGAGTCGGGGGTATGGAGAGACCCAGTACTTC. Its translation: CASSLAPSRGYGETQYF.

The chain couples TRBV10-1 to TRBJ1-1; no clear D gene. In germline, CDR1 is WNHNN, CDR2 SYGVQD (reference sequence). This CDR3 contains 12 residues. With 3 bases removed from V and 5 bases from J, the gap between germline ends came to 7 bases. The CDR3 loop reads CASSDPRTEAFF. Written as DNA, the CDR3 is TGCGCCAGCAGTGATCCGAGAACTGAAGCTTTCTTT.

This clonotype was counted only a few times. The chain recombines TRBV3-1 with TRBJ1-3; D not resolved. The CDR3 totals 15 residues. Looked up from germline, CDR1 is LGHDT and CDR2 is YNNKEL (reference sequence). The ends were cut back, 1 base at V and 4 bases at J, with 11 bases in the middle. The CDR3 DNA reads as TGTGCCAGCAGCCAAGTGGACCAAGGAGGAAACACCATATATTTT. As protein: CASSQVDQGGNTIYF. Using reference TRBV3-1 and TRBJ1-3 for the parts outside the CDR3, the full variable domain is DTAVSQTPKYLVTQMGNDKSIKCEQNLGHDTMYWYKQDSKKFLKIMFSYNNKELIINETVPNRFSPKSPDKAHLNLHINSLELGDSAVYFCASSQVDQGGNTIYFGEGSWLTVV.

In this sample, this clonotype turned up a few times. The chain recombines TRBV19 with TRBJ1-2; unclear D gene. CDR3 length: 13 amino acids. The V and J ends lost 6 bases and 2 bases respectively, with 10 bases between them. The V gene's germline CDR1 is LNHDA and CDR2 SQIVND (reference sequence). The DNA for the CDR3 is TGTGCCAGTAGAATTCCAGGAAACTATGGCTACACCTTC. Its translation is CASRIPGNYGYTF.

This clonotype turned up a few times. The chain has TRBV23-1 and TRBJ1-6; a weak D match, TRBD1 (5 bases). TRBV23-1 is treated as an ORF (open reading frame) with a function not yet certain. CDR3 length equals 14 residues. Trimming left V 3 bases short and J 5 bases short, with 8 bases between. The CDR3 region is CASSQQGNNSPLHF. The CDR3 DNA is TGCGCCAGCAGTCAGCAGGGAAATAATTCACCCCTCCACTTT.